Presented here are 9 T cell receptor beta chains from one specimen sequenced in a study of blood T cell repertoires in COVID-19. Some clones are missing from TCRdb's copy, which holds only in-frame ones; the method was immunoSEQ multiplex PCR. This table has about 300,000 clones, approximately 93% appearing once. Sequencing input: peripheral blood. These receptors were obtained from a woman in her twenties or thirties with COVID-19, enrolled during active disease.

The CDR3: CASSQGQGVNTEAFF. The CDR3 DNA sequence: TGTGCCAGCAGTCAGGGACAGGGGGTGAACACTGAAGCTTTCTTT. V is TRBV6-5 and J is TRBJ1-1; TRBD1 agrees at 11 bases. After removal of 5 bases from V and 0 bases from J, the junction contained 2 bases not matched to a gene. Germline CDR1 reads MNHEY; CDR2 reads SVGAGI. The CDR3 is made up of 15 amino acids.

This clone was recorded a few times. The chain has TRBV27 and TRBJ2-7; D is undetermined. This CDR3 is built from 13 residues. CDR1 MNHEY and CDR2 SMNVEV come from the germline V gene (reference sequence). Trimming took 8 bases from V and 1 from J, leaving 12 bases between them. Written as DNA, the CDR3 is TGTGCCAGCGGTTGGTCCAGATCCTACGAGCAGTACTTC. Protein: CASGWSRSYEQYF.

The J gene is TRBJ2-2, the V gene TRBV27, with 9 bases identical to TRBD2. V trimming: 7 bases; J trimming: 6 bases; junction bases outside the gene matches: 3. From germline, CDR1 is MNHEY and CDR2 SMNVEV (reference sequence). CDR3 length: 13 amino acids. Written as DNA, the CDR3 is TGTGCCAGCAAAATAGCGGGAGCCGGGGAGCTGTTTTTT. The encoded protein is CASKIAGAGELFF.

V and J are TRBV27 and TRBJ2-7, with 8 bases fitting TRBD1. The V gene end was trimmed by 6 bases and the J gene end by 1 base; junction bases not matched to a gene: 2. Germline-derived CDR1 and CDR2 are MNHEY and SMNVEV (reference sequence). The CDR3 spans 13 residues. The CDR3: CASRGQESYEQYF. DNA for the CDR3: TGTGCCAGCAGGGGACAGGAATCCTACGAGCAGTACTTC.

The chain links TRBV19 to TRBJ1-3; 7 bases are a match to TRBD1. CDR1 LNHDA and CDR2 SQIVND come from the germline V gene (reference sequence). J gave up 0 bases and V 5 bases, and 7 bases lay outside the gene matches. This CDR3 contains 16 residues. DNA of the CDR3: TGTGCCAGTAGTGTGACAGGGACTTTCTCTGGAAACACCATATATTTT. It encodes CASSVTGTFSGNTIYF.

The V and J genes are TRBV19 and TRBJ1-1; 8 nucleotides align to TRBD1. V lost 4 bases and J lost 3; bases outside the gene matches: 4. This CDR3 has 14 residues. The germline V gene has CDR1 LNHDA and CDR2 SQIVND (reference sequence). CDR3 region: CASSRDRRDTEAFF. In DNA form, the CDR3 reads TGTGCCAGTAGTAGGGACAGGAGGGACACTGAAGCTTTCTTT.

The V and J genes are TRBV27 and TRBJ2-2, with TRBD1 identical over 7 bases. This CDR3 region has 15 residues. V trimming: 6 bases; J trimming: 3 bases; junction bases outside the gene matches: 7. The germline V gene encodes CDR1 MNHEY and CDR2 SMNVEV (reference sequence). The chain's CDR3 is CASRPGQEYTGELFF. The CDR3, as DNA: TGTGCCAGCAGACCAGGACAGGAGTACACCGGGGAGCTGTTTTTT.

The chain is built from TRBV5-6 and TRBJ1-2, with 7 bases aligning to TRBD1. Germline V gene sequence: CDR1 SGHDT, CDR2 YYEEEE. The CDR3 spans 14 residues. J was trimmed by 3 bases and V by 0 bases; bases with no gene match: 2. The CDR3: CASSLVGTDYGYTF. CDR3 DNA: TGTGCCAGCAGCTTGGTCGGGACAGACTATGGCTACACCTTC.

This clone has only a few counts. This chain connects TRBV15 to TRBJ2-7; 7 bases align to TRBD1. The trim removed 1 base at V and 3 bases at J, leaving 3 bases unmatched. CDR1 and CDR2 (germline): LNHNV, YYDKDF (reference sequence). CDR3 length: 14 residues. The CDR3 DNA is TGTGCCACCAGCAGAGTTCAGGGGGACTACGAGCAGTACTTC. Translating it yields CATSRVQGDYEQYF.